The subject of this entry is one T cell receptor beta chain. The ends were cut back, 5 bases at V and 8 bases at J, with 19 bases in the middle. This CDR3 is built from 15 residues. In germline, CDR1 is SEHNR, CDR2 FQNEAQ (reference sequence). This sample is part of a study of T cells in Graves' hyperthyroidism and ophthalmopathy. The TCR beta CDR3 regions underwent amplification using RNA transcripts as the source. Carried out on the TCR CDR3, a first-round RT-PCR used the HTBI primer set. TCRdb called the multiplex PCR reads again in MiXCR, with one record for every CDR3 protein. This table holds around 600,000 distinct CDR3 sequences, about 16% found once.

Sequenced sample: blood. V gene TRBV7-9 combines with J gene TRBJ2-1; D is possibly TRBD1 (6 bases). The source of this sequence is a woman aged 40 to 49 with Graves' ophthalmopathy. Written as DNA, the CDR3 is TGTGCCAGCAGCCAGGGGCTGGGCCCCTGGGATGAGCAGTTCTTC. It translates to CASSQGLGPWDEQFF.